Below, 25 T cell receptor beta chains from the same sample are listed, as sequenced in a study of blood T cell repertoires in COVID-19. Libraries were prepared by immunoSEQ multiplex PCR; TCRdb keeps only in-frame clonotypes and omits some of them. The sample yields roughly 200,000 clones, more than 70% seen once. The sample consisted of peripheral blood. These TCRs come from an elderly woman with active or convalescent COVID-19.

The V and J genes are TRBV7-2 and TRBJ1-5; D is unclear. Per germline, CDR1 SGHTA and CDR2 FQGNSA. V was cut by 3 bases and J by 3 bases, with 9 bases left in between. The CDR3 consists of 14 residues. In nucleotides, the CDR3 is TGTGCCAGCAGCTTGGCCGCCTTCAATCAGCCCCAGCATTTT. Translation: CASSLAAFNQPQHF.

The chain recombines TRBV15 with TRBJ1-6; D gene uncertain. The length of the CDR3 is 18 residues. Germline CDR1 and CDR2: LNHNV and YYDKDF (reference sequence). Trimming removed 0 bases at V and 5 bases at J, with 17 bases between. CDR3 sequence (DNA): TGTGCCACCAGCAGAGATGGGAGCGCAGATTATAATAATTCACCCCTCCACTTT. Residues: CATSRDGSADYNNSPLHF.

There are a few counts of this clone. V and J are TRBV27 and TRBJ1-5; TRBD1 matches 9 bases. This CDR3 region has 15 residues. Looked up from germline, CDR1 is MNHEY and CDR2 is SMNVEV (reference sequence). V was pared by 2 bases and J by 7 bases, with 6 bases of the junction left unmatched. CDR3 nucleotides: TGTGCCAGCAGTTTAAAGGGACAGGGTAGGCAGCCCCAGCATTTT. Protein: CASSLKGQGRQPQHF.

This sequence joins TRBV19 and TRBJ2-5, with D possibly TRBD2 on 5 matching bases. Trimming shortened V by 3 bases and J by 7 bases, and 15 bases separated the two germline ends. CDR1 is LNHDA, CDR2 SQIVND, per germline (reference sequence). There are 14 residues in the CDR3. The CDR3 loop reads CASSIPPGYTTQYF. CDR3 in DNA: TGTGCCAGTAGTATCCCGCCGGGGTATACGACCCAGTACTTC.

V usage is TRBV9 and J usage is TRBJ1-2, with D possibly TRBD1 on 6 matching bases. Per the germline V gene, CDR1 is SGDLS and CDR2 is YYNGEE. CDR3 length: 15 residues. V lost 0 bases to trimming and J lost 6 bases, with 15 bases between them. DNA for the CDR3: TGTGCCAGCAGCGTAGTGCCAGGGGTTGTCGATGGCTACACCTTC. It encodes CASSVVPGVVDGYTF. Full variable domain (missing parts from reference TRBV9 and TRBJ1-2): DSGVTQTPKHLITATGQRVTLRCSPRSGDLSVYWYQQSLDQGLQFLIQYYNGEERAKGNILERFSAQQFPDLHSELNLSSLELGDSALYFCASSVVPGVVDGYTFGSGTRLTVV.

The chain uses TRBV7-9 and TRBJ1-2; 10 nucleotides match TRBD1. Germline V CDR1 and CDR2: SEHNR, FQNEAQ (reference sequence). With V trimmed by 5 bases and J by 6 bases, 3 bases remained unmatched. The CDR3 contains 13 residues. The CDR3: CASSRQGADGYTF. CDR3 nucleotide sequence: TGTGCCAGCAGCCGACAGGGGGCTGATGGCTACACCTTC.

The chain employs TRBV7-9 and TRBJ2-7, with D maybe TRBD2 (5 bases). V lost 5 bases to trimming and J lost 4 bases, with 9 bases between them. CDR1 SEHNR and CDR2 FQNEAQ come from the germline V gene (reference sequence). The CDR3 length is 12 residues. The CDR3 is CASSPAGYEQYF. The CDR3 nucleotides read TGTGCCAGCAGCCCCGCGGGTTACGAGCAGTACTTC.

The chain links TRBV7-3 to TRBJ2-1, with 9 bases lining up with TRBD2. V was clipped by 5 bases and J by 6 bases; unmatched bases: 8. Germline CDR1 reads SGHTA; CDR2 reads FQGTGA. This CDR3 region has 15 residues. The CDR3 is CASSPLAGGGNEQFF. The CDR3 DNA reads as TGTGCCAGCAGCCCCCTGGCGGGGGGGGGCAATGAGCAGTTCTTC.

The chain has TRBV4-3 and TRBJ1-3, with D uncertain. The ends were cut back, 0 bases at V and 0 bases at J, with 12 bases in the middle. This CDR3 region has 17 residues. Germline-derived CDR1 and CDR2 are LGHNA and YSLEER. The CDR3 nucleotides read TGCGCCAGCAGCCAAGACCCCGTGGGCATCTCTGGAAACACCATATATTTT. Translation gives CASSQDPVGISGNTIYF.

This chain joins TRBV7-6 and TRBJ2-3; TRBD2 is a possible D gene (5 bases). CDR3 size: 15 residues. Between the trimmed V and J ends, which lost 2 bases and 6 bases, there was a span of 15 bases. CDR1 and CDR2 (germline): SGHVS, FNYEAQ. Here the CDR3 DNA reads TGTGCCAGCAGCTTACTGGCGGGTTCTTCCGATACGCAGTATTTT. This codes for CASSLLAGSSDTQYF.

This clone showed up just once. The chain recombines TRBV10-3 with TRBJ1-2; 8 bases map to TRBD1. This CDR3 has 14 amino acids. The trim removed 3 bases at V and 1 base at J, leaving 1 base unmatched. Germline CDR1 reads ENHRY; CDR2 reads SYGVKD. DNA for the CDR3: TGTGCCATCAGTGAACAGGGGGTTAACTATGGCTACACCTTC. It translates to CAISEQGVNYGYTF.

The chain joins TRBV19 to TRBJ2-5, with D perhaps matching TRBD1 (6 bases). The CDR3 sequence is 14 residues long. Germline CDR1 is LNHDA and CDR2 is SQIVND (reference sequence). V lost 2 bases and J lost 3, with 10 bases in between. The CDR3 protein is CASSIIHREETQYF. CDR3 sequence (DNA): TGTGCCAGTAGTATAATTCACAGGGAAGAGACCCAGTACTTC.

The J gene is TRBJ2-7, the V gene TRBV28; perhaps TRBD2 as D (5 bases). The CDR3 is made up of 11 amino acids. Germline CDR1 and CDR2: MDHEN and SYDVKM. Trimming left V 11 bases short and J 0 bases short, with 8 bases between. The CDR3 DNA follows: TGTGCCCTTGGGAGCTCCTACGAGCAGTACTTC. This gives the protein CALGSSYEQYF.

The CDR3 protein is CASSFPQGTEAFF. In DNA form, the CDR3 reads TGTGCCAGCAGCTTTCCACAGGGCACTGAAGCTTTCTTT. This chain connects TRBV7-2 to TRBJ1-1; tentatively, D is TRBD1 (6 bases). Germline V lookup: CDR1 SGHTA, CDR2 FQGNSA. The CDR3 consists of 13 residues. Trimming stripped 3 bases from V and 4 bases from J, with 9 bases between. The whole variable domain, filled in from reference TRBV7-2 and TRBJ1-1, reads GAGVSQSPSNKVTEKGKDVELRCDPISGHTALYWYRQSLGQGLEFLIYFQGNSAPDKSGLPSDRFSAERTGGSVSTLTIQRTQQEDSAVYLCASSFPQGTEAFFGQGTRLTVV.

This clone was found once. The V gene is TRBV14, the J gene TRBJ2-1; 14 positions match TRBD2. The CDR3 is 16 amino acids. Trimming removed 6 bases from V and 4 bases from J; junction bases left unmatched: 5. CDR1 and CDR2 (germline): SGHDN, FVKESK. CDR3 sequence: CASSLRLAGGYNEQFF. The CDR3 DNA sequence: TGTGCCAGCAGTCTTCGACTAGCGGGGGGGTACAATGAGCAGTTCTTC.

CDR3 protein: CASRTSGSNQPQHF. CDR3 DNA: TGTGCCAGTAGGACCTCAGGAAGCAATCAGCCCCAGCATTTT. The chain is built from TRBV19 and TRBJ1-5; unclear D gene. V gave up 6 bases and J gave up 1 base, with 10 bases separating them. The CDR3 is 14 amino acids. The germline V gene has CDR1 LNHDA and CDR2 SQIVND (reference sequence).

CDR3 sequence: CASSLESAGFYEQYF. The CDR3 DNA reads as TGTGCCAGCAGCTTAGAGTCTGCGGGATTTTACGAGCAGTACTTC. This chain connects TRBV11-2 to TRBJ2-7; D is perhaps TRBD2 (6 bases). Trimming stripped 0 bases from V and 4 bases from J, with 13 bases between. CDR3 length: 15 residues. Germline V gene lookup returns CDR1 SGHAT and CDR2 FQNNGV.

J is TRBJ2-7 and V is TRBV25-1; tentative D call: TRBD1 (5 bases). Germline-derived CDR1 and CDR2 are MGHDK and SYGVNS. The germline V and J ends were trimmed by 3 bases and 3 bases, with 12 bases remaining between them. The CDR3 is 14 amino acids. The CDR3: CASSDQGRLYEQYF. CDR3 in DNA: TGTGCCAGCAGTGACCAGGGCCGGCTCTACGAGCAGTACTTC.

This clone was counted a single time. The chain joins TRBV5-1 to TRBJ2-5; possibly TRBD1 for D (5 bases). From germline, CDR1 is SGHRS and CDR2 YFSETQ. The CDR3 runs to 15 residues. Trimming took off 1 base at V and 0 bases at J, with 10 bases between the two ends. CDR3 nucleotides: TGCGCCAGCAGCTTGTTGCGCAGGGACCAAGAGACCCAGTACTTC. This encodes CASSLLRRDQETQYF.

The chain joins TRBV28 to TRBJ1-2; 8 nucleotides align to TRBD1. The CDR3 consists of 16 residues. The trim removed 5 bases at V and 0 bases at J, leaving 8 bases unmatched. In germline, CDR1 is MDHEN, CDR2 SYDVKM. The CDR3 reads CASSVTGGRANYGYTF. The DNA of the CDR3 is TGTGCCAGCAGTGTTACAGGGGGAAGAGCTAACTATGGCTACACCTTC.

The chain is built from TRBV5-1 and TRBJ1-2; D unclear. V was trimmed by 0 bases and J by 1 base, leaving 10 bases between them. Germline CDR1 is SGHRS and CDR2 is YFSETQ. This CDR3 is built from 15 residues. In nucleotides, the CDR3 is TGCGCCAGCAGCTTGGGCGATATTTATAACTATGGCTACACCTTC. Translation gives CASSLGDIYNYGYTF.

This rearrangement joins TRBV7-2 to TRBJ2-5, with 9 bases lining up with TRBD2. V lost 2 bases, J lost 13 bases, and 11 bases stayed unmatched. This CDR3 region has 14 residues. Looked up from germline, CDR1 is SGHTA and CDR2 is FQGNSA. The CDR3 protein is CASSLSSSGNDGYF. DNA for the CDR3: TGTGCCAGCAGCTTATCCTCTAGCGGGAACGACGGGTACTTC.

This clone has only a few counts. V gene TRBV7-3 combines with J gene TRBJ2-7, with D tentatively TRBD2 (5 bases). The CDR3 covers 13 residues. Per the germline V gene, CDR1 is SGHTA and CDR2 is FQGTGA. The V and J ends lost 2 bases and 6 bases respectively, with 11 bases between them. Here the CDR3 reads CASSLDYSLEQYF. CDR3 bases: TGTGCCAGCAGCTTAGACTATTCACTCGAGCAGTACTTC.

This clone was seen just once. This chain links TRBV12-3 or TRBV12-4 with TRBJ2-7; D possibly corresponds to TRBD1 (6 bases). This CDR3 is 13 amino acids long. Trimming left V 5 bases short and J 9 bases short, with 17 bases between. The CDR3 region is CASSPYDRTRQYF. For the CDR3, the DNA is TGTGCCAGCAGTCCTTATGACAGGACAAGGCAGTACTTC.

This clone showed up just a few times. The gene calls are TRBV6-1 and TRBJ2-3; a weak D match, TRBD2 (5 bases). Germline CDR1 is MNHNS and CDR2 is SASEGT. The CDR3 is 14 residues long. Trimming removed 3 bases at V and 2 bases at J, with 9 bases between. CDR3 loop: CASSEYGDTDTQYF. CDR3 bases: TGTGCCAGCAGTGAGTACGGGGACACAGATACGCAGTATTTT.